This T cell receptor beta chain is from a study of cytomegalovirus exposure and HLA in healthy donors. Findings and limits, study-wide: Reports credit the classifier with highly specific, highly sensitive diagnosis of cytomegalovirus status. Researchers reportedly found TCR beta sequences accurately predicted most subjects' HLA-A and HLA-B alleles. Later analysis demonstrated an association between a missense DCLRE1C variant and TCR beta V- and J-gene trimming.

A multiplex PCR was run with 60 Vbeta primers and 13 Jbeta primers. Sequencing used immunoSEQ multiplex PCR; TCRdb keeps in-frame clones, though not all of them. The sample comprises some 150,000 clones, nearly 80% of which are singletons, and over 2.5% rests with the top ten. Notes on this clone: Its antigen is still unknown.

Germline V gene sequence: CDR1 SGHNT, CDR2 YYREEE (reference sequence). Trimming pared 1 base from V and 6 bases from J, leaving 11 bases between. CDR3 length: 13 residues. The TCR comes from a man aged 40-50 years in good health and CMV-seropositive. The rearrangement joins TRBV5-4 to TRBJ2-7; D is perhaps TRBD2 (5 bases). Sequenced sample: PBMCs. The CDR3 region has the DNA TGTGCCAGCAGCTTGATTACCGGGATCGAGCAGTACTTC. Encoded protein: CASSLITGIEQYF. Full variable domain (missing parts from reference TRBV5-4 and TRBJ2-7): ETGVTQSPTHLIKTRGQQVTLRCSSQSGHNTVSWYQQALGQGPQFIFQYYREEENGRGNFPPRFSGLQFPNYSSELNVNALELDDSALYLCASSLITGIEQYFGPGTRLTVT.